These 12 T cell receptor beta chains came from one sample sequenced in a study of OX40 agonist ivuxolimab in advanced cancers. Clones were sequenced by immunoSEQ multiplex PCR, and TCRdb holds only the in-frame ones, with some missing. The sample has about 100,000 clones, about 91% seen once. The sample was CD4+ or CD8+ T cells sorted from blood, taken in a trial of the OX40 agonist ivuxolimab. These receptors were collected from an adult with an advanced solid tumor such as melanoma, head and neck, liver or kidney cancer.

This clone was seen just once. This chain uses TRBV19 with TRBJ2-1; TRBD1 might be the D (5 bases). The CDR3 is 14 amino acids. Trimming cost V 6 bases and J 9 bases, with 18 bases left between them. Germline assignment: CDR1 LNHDA and CDR2 SQIVND (reference sequence). The DNA of the CDR3 is TGTGCCAGTAGCCTAGGACGTCCCCAGGGTGAGCAGTTCTTC. This encodes CASSLGRPQGEQFF.

The V call is TRBV7-8, the J call TRBJ1-2; 7 positions match TRBD1. The germline V gene encodes CDR1 SGHVS and CDR2 FQNEAQ. This CDR3 has 15 amino acids. J lost 8 bases, V lost 1 base, and 10 bases had no gene match. CDR3 in DNA: TGTGCCAGCAGCTTAGAATGGCGGAGGGGGCACGGCTACACCTTC. Translated, it gives CASSLEWRRGHGYTF.

The V call is TRBV11-3, the J call TRBJ2-7; D call uncertain. Trimming stripped 0 bases from V and 6 bases from J, with 9 bases between. The CDR3 covers 13 residues. In germline, CDR1 is SGHNT, CDR2 YENEEA. This CDR3 is CASSLEGSSEQYF. The DNA for the CDR3 is TGTGCCAGCAGCTTAGAAGGTAGTTCCGAGCAGTACTTC.

The V gene is TRBV6-5, the J gene TRBJ2-3; D possibly corresponds to TRBD2 (6 bases). CDR3 length: 15 residues. The germline V gene encodes CDR1 MNHEY and CDR2 SVGAGI. With 2 bases removed from V and 5 bases from J, the gap between germline ends came to 14 bases. Here the CDR3 DNA reads TGTGCCAGCAGTTACCGCGGGACGACACGAGATACGCAGTATTTT. This gives the protein CASSYRGTTRDTQYF.

J is TRBJ2-7 and V is TRBV5-4; D may correspond to TRBD1 or TRBD2 (5 bases each). Germline V gene data show CDR1 as SGHNT and CDR2 as YYREEE (reference sequence). The CDR3 totals 14 residues. Trimming pared 6 bases from V and 0 bases from J, leaving 13 bases between. The CDR3 is CASKIEGTSYEQYF. CDR3 DNA sequence: TGTGCCAGCAAGATAGAGGGGACCTCCTACGAGCAGTACTTC.

This rearrangement joins TRBV9 to TRBJ2-3; D is possibly TRBD1 (5 bases). The CDR3 totals 16 residues. Germline CDR1 and CDR2: SGDLS and YYNGEE. Trimming removed 0 bases from V and 3 bases from J, with 14 bases in between. In nucleotides, the CDR3 is TGTGCCAGCAGCGTAGCTGCAGGGTCGGTTACAGATACGCAGTATTTT. Its protein is CASSVAAGSVTDTQYF.

As concerns this clone: In the same sample, other DNA sequences code for this CDR3. The chain has TRBV7-8 and TRBJ2-5; the D is unclear. This CDR3 has 14 residues. V was clipped by 1 base and J by 2 bases, with 8 bases between them. Germline V lookup: CDR1 SGHVS, CDR2 FQNEAQ. As DNA, the CDR3 is TGTGCCAGCAGCTTAGGAGGTGGGCAAGAGACCCAGTACTTC. Its protein is CASSLGGGQETQYF.

The chain links TRBV6-1 to TRBJ2-2; D remains ambiguous. The CDR3 is 13 amino acids. CDR1 is MNHNS and CDR2 is SASEGT in the germline V gene. The germline V and J ends were trimmed by 1 base and 9 bases, with 9 bases remaining between them. CDR3 sequence: CASSEGGIRELFF. CDR3 DNA sequence: TGTGCCAGCAGTGAAGGGGGAATCAGGGAGCTGTTTTTT.

The chain recombines TRBV9 with TRBJ1-3; tentatively, D is TRBD1 (6 bases). CDR3 length: 14 residues. Germline values: CDR1 SGDLS, CDR2 YYNGEE. V lost 0 bases to trimming and J lost 2 bases, with 6 bases between them. The CDR3 loop is CASSVGTAGNTIYF. The CDR3 region has the DNA TGTGCCAGCAGCGTAGGGACAGCTGGAAACACCATATATTTT.

V usage is TRBV19 and J usage is TRBJ1-2; D gene unclear. Trimming left V 1 base short and J 5 bases short, with 8 bases between. Germline CDR1 is LNHDA and CDR2 is SQIVND (reference sequence). This CDR3 has 13 residues. CDR3 sequence reads: CASSIGAEYGYTF. As DNA, the CDR3 is TGTGCCAGTAGTATAGGGGCCGAATATGGCTACACCTTC. Looking up the rest from reference TRBV19 and TRBJ1-2 gives the full variable domain: DGGITQSPKYLFRKEGQNVTLSCEQNLNHDAMYWYRQDPGQGLRLIYYSQIVNDFQKGDIAEGYSVSREKKESFPLTVTSAQKNPTAFYLCASSIGAEYGYTFGSGTRLTVV.

The chain recombines TRBV5-1 with TRBJ1-4, with TRBD1 identical over 9 bases. CDR1 and CDR2 from the germline V gene are SGHRS and YFSETQ. V dropped 3 bases and J dropped 0; count of bases not matched to a gene: 6. The length of the CDR3 is 17 residues. CDR3 sequence reads: CASSSGQGHATNEKLFF. CDR3 bases: TGCGCCAGCAGCTCCGGACAGGGGCATGCAACTAATGAAAAACTGTTTTTT.

A word on this clone: This same CDR3 is encoded by further DNA sequences in the sample. This chain uses TRBV5-1 with TRBJ2-5; 11 bases are shared with TRBD2. V shed 4 bases, J shed 2 bases, and the junction held 4 bases outside the gene matches. The CDR3 spans 15 residues. Germline CDR1 is SGHRS and CDR2 is YFSETQ. Here the CDR3 DNA reads TGCGCCAGCAGCCGGGGGACTAGCGGTCAAGAGACCCAGTACTTC. It encodes CASSRGTSGQETQYF.